The rows below give T cell receptor beta chains drawn from one sample of a study of T cells after posttransplantation cyclophosphamide. Data came from immunoSEQ multiplex PCR; TCRdb stores just in-frame clones and leaves some out. Of about 22,000 clones listed, around 92% are singletons. The sequencing here drew on PBMCs, taken after an allogeneic stem cell transplant with a calcineurin inhibitor and methotrexate. The source of these receptors is a female patient aged 45 to 65 who received an allogeneic stem cell transplant from an unrelated donor, was CMV-positive, and had chronic GVHD only. Certain T cells may be donor cells from the graft. CDR3s include the opening cysteine and the closing phenylalanine or tryptophan. D genes are given only for firm matches. Rows give clone size only sometimes, using once, few, many, or a class for an expanded clone.

>.|.|TRBJ2-1|TRBV7-6
CASRASSYNEQFF
>.|.|TRBJ1-1|TRBV9
CASSVDPWQNTEAFF
>.|TRBD1|TRBJ2-5|TRBV5-1
CASSRTGDVQETQYF
>.|TRBD1|TRBJ2-7|TRBV5-5
CASSPGTATHSYEQYF
>.|.|TRBJ2-1|TRBV4-2
CASSQDHYEQFF
>.|.|TRBJ2-1|TRBV7-9
CASSSPLPSYNEQFF
>.|.|TRBJ1-3|TRBV28
CASSSRGPGDTIYF
>.|TRBD1|TRBJ1-1|TRBV7-8
CASSYDRGLYTTEAFF
>.|TRBD1|TRBJ2-7|TRBV6-1
CASSEFFGQGDYEQYF
>.|.|TRBJ2-1|TRBV10-3
CAIGGSHEGEQFF
>once|.|TRBJ2-1|TRBV2
CASSWTPRIPSTEQFF
>.|.|TRBJ2-7|TRBV5-1
CASSLGASLYEQYF
>few|.|TRBJ1-5|TRBV21-1
CASSGGANQPQHF
>.|.|TRBJ2-4|TRBV29-1
CSVEDRTGFARDIQYF
>few|.|TRBJ1-1|TRBV10-1
CASSDGAEAFF
>.|TRBD2|TRBJ2-1|TRBV7-9
CASSLASGNYNEQFF
>.|TRBD1|TRBJ1-2|TRBV5-1
CASSFGTDGYTF
>.|TRBD1|TRBJ2-7|TRBV7-9
CASSRGTGGEQYF
>once|TRBD2|TRBJ2-7|TRBV28
CASSLNVPPRSRLAGRSYEQYF
>.|.|TRBJ1-2|TRBV10-2
CASSEDRSERVGYTF
>.|TRBD1|TRBJ2-2|TRBV2
CASDRDRESGELFF
>.|TRBD1|TRBJ1-1|TRBV19
CASSPTGAEAFF